This T cell receptor beta chain was captured by sequencing in a study of blood T cell repertoires in COVID-19. Background on the study: Samples taken during acute and convalescent COVID-19 were collected in the United States, Italy and Spain. The analysed material was cDNA or gDNA that came from T cells, B-cell-depleted T cells, or PBMCs.

Methods used by the authors: Reference gene primers were amplified, and this amplification served to estimate nucleated cell counts. Clones were sequenced by immunoSEQ multiplex PCR, and TCRdb holds only the in-frame ones, with some missing. V and J calls and clone size follow that table, whereas D and trimming were derived from the DNA. The sample contains about 330,000 clones, roughly 90% of which appear only once. CDR1 is SGHRS and CDR2 is YFSETQ in the germline V gene. Trimming took 4 bases from V and 4 from J; bases not matched to a gene: 5. CDR3 size: 14 residues. The table lists this clone with a few counts. At the DNA level, this CDR3 is encoded by other sequences in the same sample as well.

The source of this sequence is a man younger than 35 who had recovered from COVID-19. The chain uses TRBV5-1 and TRBJ1-3, with TRBD1 identical over 7 bases. The material sequenced was peripheral blood. CDR3 in DNA: TGCGCCAGCAGCCCGACAGGGTCGGGAAACACCATATATTTT. It codes for CASSPTGSGNTIYF.